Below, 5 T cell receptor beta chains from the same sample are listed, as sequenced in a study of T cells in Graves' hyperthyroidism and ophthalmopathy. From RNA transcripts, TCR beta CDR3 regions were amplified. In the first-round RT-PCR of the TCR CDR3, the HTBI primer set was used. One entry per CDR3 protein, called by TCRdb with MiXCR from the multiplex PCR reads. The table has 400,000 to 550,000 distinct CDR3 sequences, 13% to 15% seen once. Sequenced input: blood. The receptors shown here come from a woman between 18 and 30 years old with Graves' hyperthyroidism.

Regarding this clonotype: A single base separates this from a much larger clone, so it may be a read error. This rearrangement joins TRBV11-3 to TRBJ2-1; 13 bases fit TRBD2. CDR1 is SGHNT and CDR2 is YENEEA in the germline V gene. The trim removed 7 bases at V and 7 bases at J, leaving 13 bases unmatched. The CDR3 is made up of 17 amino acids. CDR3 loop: CASNERTSGRGANEQFF. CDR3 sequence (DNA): TGTGCCAGCAACGAACGGACTAGCGGGAGAGGGGCAAATGAGCAGTTCTTC.

The CDR3: CASSTPTALNIQYF. CDR3 in DNA: TGTGCCAGCAGTACCCCGACAGCCCTTAACATTCAGTACTTC. The chain links TRBV6-2 or TRBV6-3 to TRBJ2-4, with D perhaps matching TRBD1 (5 bases). The CDR3 totals 14 residues. V gave up 5 bases and J gave up 7 bases, with 15 bases separating them. Germline V CDR1 and CDR2: MNHEY, SVGEGT.

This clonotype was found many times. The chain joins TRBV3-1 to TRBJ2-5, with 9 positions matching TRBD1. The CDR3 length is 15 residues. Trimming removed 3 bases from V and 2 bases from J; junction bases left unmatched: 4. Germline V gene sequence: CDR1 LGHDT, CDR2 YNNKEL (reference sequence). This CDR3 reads CASSQPGQGQETQYF. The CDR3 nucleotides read TGTGCCAGCAGCCAGCCGGGACAGGGTCAAGAGACCCAGTACTTC.

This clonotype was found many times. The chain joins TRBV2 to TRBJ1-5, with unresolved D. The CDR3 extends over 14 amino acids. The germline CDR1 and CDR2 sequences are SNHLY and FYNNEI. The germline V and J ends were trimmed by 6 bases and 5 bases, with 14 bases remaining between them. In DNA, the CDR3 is TGTGCCAGCAGGACTCCGGTCTCTGATCAGCCCCAGCATTTT. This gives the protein CASRTPVSDQPQHF. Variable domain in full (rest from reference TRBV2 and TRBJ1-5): EPEVTQTPSHQVTQMGQEVILRCVPISNHLYFYWYRQILGQKVEFLVSFYNNEISEKSEIFDDQFSVERPDGSNFTLKIRSTKLEDSAMYFCASRTPVSDQPQHFGDGTRLSIL.

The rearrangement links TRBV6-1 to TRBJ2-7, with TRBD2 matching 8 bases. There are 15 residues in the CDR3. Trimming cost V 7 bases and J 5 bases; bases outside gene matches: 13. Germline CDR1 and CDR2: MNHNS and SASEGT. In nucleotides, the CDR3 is TGTGCCAGCAACCCCAGGACTAGCCGTCTCGACGAGCAGTACGTC. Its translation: CASNPRTSRLDEQYV.